This TCR beta chain was identified during a study of response to subunit inactivated influenza vaccine (dated by TCRdb to 2017 to 2018). For the study in its entirety: Deep quantitative T cell receptor repertoire profiling was used in the study to track responses to a trivalent subunit inactivated influenza vaccine.

The cysteine opens and the phenylalanine closes a CDR3 of 16 amino acids. The CDR3 DNA has 48 bases and is translated from base 1. V is shortened by 3 bases, J by 1 base, and the region joining them spans 13 bases. Per the germline V gene (reference sequence), MNHEY is the CDR1 and SMNVEV is the CDR2. Findings and caveats that apply to the study as a whole: The authors proposed that each seasonal influenza vaccination may bring in only a limited number of new T cells.

The library was produced with RT-PCR. The reads were generated on an Illumina HiSeq 2500. TCRdb trimmed the raw reads at Q25, called clones with MiXCR and kept productive beta chains. When rows share a CDR3 protein, they turn into one entry using the most common DNA and genes. The sample table holds more than 450,000 distinct CDR3 sequences, of which 12% were seen once. The ten largest make up roughly a tenth of the sample. Regarding this clonotype: Which antigen it targets is not known. Nothing much larger sits one base from this clone, and base qualities are not available.

The sequence came from a man in his fifties or sixties who received an inactivated influenza vaccine. Donor details come from another sample of the same person, matched by shared clones. The chain is made from TRBV27 and TRBJ1-5; the D gene identity is not certain. The input for sequencing was PBMCs from blood, taken on the day of vaccination. The sequenced DNA is TGTGCCAGCAGTTTTGCGGGGAGTAGGAGCAATCAGCCCCAGCATTTT. It specifies CASSFAGSRSNQPQHF.